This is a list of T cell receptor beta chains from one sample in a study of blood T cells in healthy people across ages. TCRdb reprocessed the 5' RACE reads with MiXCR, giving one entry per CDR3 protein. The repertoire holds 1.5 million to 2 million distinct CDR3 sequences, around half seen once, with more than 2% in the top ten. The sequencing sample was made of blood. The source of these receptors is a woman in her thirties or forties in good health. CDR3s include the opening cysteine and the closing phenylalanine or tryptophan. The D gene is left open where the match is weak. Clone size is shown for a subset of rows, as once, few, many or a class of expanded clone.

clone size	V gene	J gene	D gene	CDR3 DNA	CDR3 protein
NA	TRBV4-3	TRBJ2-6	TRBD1	TGCGCCAGCAGCCAAGGGACAGGGGATCTTTCTGGGGCCAGCGTCCTGACTTTC	CASSQGTGDLSGASVLTF
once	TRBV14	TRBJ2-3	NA	TGTGCCAGCAGCCAAACACCAATAATCACAGATACGCAGTATTTT	CASSQTPIITDTQYF
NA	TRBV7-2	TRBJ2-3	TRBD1	TGTGCCAGCAGCGTTGACAGGGGAAGCACAGATACGCAGTATTTT	CASSVDRGSTDTQYF
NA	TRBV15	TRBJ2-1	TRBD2	TGTGCCACCAGCAGAGATCGCGGGGGGTTCTACAATGAGCAGTTCTTC	CATSRDRGGFYNEQFF
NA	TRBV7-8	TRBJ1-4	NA	TGTGCCAGCAGCTTAAGGGGGAGGACCGGAGATAATGAAAAACTGTTTTTT	CASSLRGRTGDNEKLFF
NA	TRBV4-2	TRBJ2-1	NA	TGTGCCAGCACGGGCGGGGGCAAAAACAATGAGCAGTTCTTC	CASTGGGKNNEQFF
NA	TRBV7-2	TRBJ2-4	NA	TGTGTCAGCACCTTAGGGGGACCTCGGAACATTCAGTACTTC	CVSTLGGPRNIQYF
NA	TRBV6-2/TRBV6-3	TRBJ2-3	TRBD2	TGTGCCAGTATGGCTAGCGGGGAAATTTATACGCAGTATTTT	CASMASGEIYTQYF
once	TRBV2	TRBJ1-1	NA	TGTGCCAGCGCCGACAGGAACACTGAAGCTTTCTTT	CASADRNTEAFF
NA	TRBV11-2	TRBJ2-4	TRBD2	TGTGCCAGCAGCTTCCAACCGGTAGCGGGGGCCAACACTATTCTAGCCAAAAACATTCAGTACTTC	CASSFQPVAGANTILAKNIQYF
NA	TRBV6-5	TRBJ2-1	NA	TGTGCCAGCAGTTACTCGAGGGGCCCGACACAATACAATGAGCAGTTCTTC	CASSYSRGPTQYNEQFF
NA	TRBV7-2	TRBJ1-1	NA	TGTGCCAGCAGCTTAGTGGGCACAGGGTGGTCCGGTAAGCCTGAAGCTTTCTTT	CASSLVGTGWSGKPEAFF
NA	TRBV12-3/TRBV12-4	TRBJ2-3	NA	TGTGCCAGCAGTTTGGGGGCCGATGCGCAGTATTTT	CASSLGADAQYF
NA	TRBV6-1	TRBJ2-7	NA	TGTGCCAGCAGTGAAGAGGTGGGGCCCTACGAGCAGTACTTC	CASSEEVGPYEQYF
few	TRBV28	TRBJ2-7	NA	TGTGCCAGCAGAGGGGAAGGGTACTCCTACGAGCAGTACTTC	CASRGEGYSYEQYF
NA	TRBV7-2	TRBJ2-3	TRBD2	TGTGCCAGCAGCTTATCAGGAGGGAGGGAAGATACGCAGTATTTT	CASSLSGGREDTQYF
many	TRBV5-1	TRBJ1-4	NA	TGCGCCAGCAGCCTCGGGACATTGAGTAATGAAAAACTGTTTTTT	CASSLGTLSNEKLFF
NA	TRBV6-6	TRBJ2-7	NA	TGTGCCAGCAGAGATACAGCAGCCTACGAGCAGTACTTC	CASRDTAAYEQYF
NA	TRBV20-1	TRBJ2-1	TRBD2	TGCAGTGCTAGAGCAAATAGCGGGGGGACGAGCTCCTACAATGAGCAGTTCTTC	CSARANSGGTSSYNEQFF
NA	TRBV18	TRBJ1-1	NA	TGTGCCAGCTCAAACCAAGTTAGCCACACTGAAGCTTTCTTT	CASSNQVSHTEAFF
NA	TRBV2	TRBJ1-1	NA	TGTGCCAGCAGTCAGAGAATCCAGGGCACTGAAGCTTTCTTT	CASSQRIQGTEAFF
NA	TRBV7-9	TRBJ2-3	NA	TGTGCCAGCAGCTTGCCCCTTCCGGATACGCAGTATTTT	CASSLPLPDTQYF
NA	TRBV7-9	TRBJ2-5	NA	TGTGCCAGCCGAATGGTCCCGGAAGAGACCCAGTACTTC	CASRMVPEETQYF
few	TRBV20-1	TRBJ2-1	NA	TGCAGTGCTAGGATACCCACCGGAGCTGACAATGAGCAGTTCTTC	CSARIPTGADNEQFF
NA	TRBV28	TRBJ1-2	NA	TGTGCCTGGAGTTTTGGTGTCGCAGGGCCTAACTATGGCTACACCTTC	CAWSFGVAGPNYGYTF
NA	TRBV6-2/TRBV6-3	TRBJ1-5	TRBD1	TGTGCCAGCAGTTTATTCGGACAGGGGGTTATAAAGCCCCAGCATTTT	CASSLFGQGVIKPQHF
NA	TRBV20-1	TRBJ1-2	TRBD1	TGCAGTGCTAGAGTTAGGGGACAGGGGCCTTACTATGGCTACACCTTC	CSARVRGQGPYYGYTF
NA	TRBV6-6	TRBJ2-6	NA	TGTGCCAGCAGTTACGGGGGACGGAGCTCTGGGGCCAACGTCCTGACTTTC	CASSYGGRSSGANVLTF
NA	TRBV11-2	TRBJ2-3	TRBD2	TGTGCCAGCAGCCAGACGGTAGCGGGGGGAGATACGCAGTATTTT	CASSQTVAGGDTQYF
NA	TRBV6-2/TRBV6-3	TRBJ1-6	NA	TGTGCCAGCGCATCTAGAGTAAATTCACCCCTCCACTTT	CASASRVNSPLHF
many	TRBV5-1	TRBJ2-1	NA	TGCGCCAGCAGCCCGGCCGGGACTCCCAGTGTGACCAGCTCCTACAATGAGCAGTTCTTC	CASSPAGTPSVTSSYNEQFF
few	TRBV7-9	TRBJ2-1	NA	TGTGCCAGCAGCTTAGTTCATTCTTTCTCGGGGGATCATGGGTCCAATGAGCAGTTCTTC	CASSLVHSFSGDHGSNEQFF
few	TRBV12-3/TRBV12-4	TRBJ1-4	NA	TGTGCCAGCGCCCGGACTAGTGAAAAACTGTTTTTT	CASARTSEKLFF
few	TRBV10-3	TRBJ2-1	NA	TGTGCCATCAGTGAATTGGTTATGTTGAATGAGCAGTTCTTC	CAISELVMLNEQFF
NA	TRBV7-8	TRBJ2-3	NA	TGTGCCAGCAGCTTAGCGGGAAGTCGGCGCACAGATACGCAGTATTTT	CASSLAGSRRTDTQYF
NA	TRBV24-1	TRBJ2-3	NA	TGTGCCACCAGTGACCGTGGACGAGCGTTCCGCGGGACGCAGTATTTT	CATSDRGRAFRGTQYF
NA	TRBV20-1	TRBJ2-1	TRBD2	TGCAGTGCTAGATCCAAGCGGGGGGCTTACAATGAGCAGTTCTTC	CSARSKRGAYNEQFF
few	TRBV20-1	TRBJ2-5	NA	TGCAGTGCTAGAGATCTCTGGCAGGGAGCAAACCAAGAGACCCAGTACTTC	CSARDLWQGANQETQYF
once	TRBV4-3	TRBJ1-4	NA	TGCGCCAGCAGCCAAGATCGGAGGTCTGTCAGTGAAAAACTGTTTTTT	CASSQDRRSVSEKLFF
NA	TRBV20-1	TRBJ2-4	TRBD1	TGCAGTGCTACCCAGGACAGGGCGAAAAACATTCAGTACTTC	CSATQDRAKNIQYF
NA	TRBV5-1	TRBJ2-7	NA	TGCGCCAGCAGCTTTGTACCCGGGACATCCTACGAGCAGTACTTC	CASSFVPGTSYEQYF
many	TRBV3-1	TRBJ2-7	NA	TGTGCCAGCAGCCAAGGTGGACGCTCCTACGAGCAGTACTTC	CASSQGGRSYEQYF
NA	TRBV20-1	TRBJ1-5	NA	TGCAGTGCTAGCGGGGGGCGGCTAAATCAGCCCCAGCATTTT	CSASGGRLNQPQHF
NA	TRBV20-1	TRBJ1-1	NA	TGCAGCATATCAGCAGGGGCTAACACTGAAGCTTTCTTT	CSISAGANTEAFF
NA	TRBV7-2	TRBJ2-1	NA	TGTGCCAGCAGCTTATACAGGGATCATGAGCAGTTCTTC	CASSLYRDHEQFF
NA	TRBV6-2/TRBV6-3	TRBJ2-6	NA	TGTGCCAGCAGTTACTTCGGCAGGGGTCTTACTGGGACCAACGTCCTGACTTTC	CASSYFGRGLTGTNVLTF
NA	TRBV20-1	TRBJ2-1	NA	TGCAGTGCTAAAGAGGGGGGCTCCTACAATGAGCAGTTCTTC	CSAKEGGSYNEQFF
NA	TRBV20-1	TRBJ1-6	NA	TGCAGTGCTCCCCACGGGTCACCCCTCCACTTT	CSAPHGSPLHF
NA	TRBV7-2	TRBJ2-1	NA	TGTGCCAGCAGCTTGAGGGCCGGGGATGAGCAGTTCTTC	CASSLRAGDEQFF
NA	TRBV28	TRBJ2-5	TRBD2	TGTGCCAGCAGTCTTAACGTGCTAGCGGGGGGGCGTGAGACCCAGTACTTC	CASSLNVLAGGRETQYF